This T cell receptor (beta chain) appears in the sequencing data of a study of shared clonotypes between healthy human individuals. Concerning this clone itself: The antigen is not known. Relative to the germline gene, one junction end is altered; a read error may explain this.

Deep-level assay runs were performed. Method: immunoSEQ multiplex PCR; TCRdb's copy keeps in-frame clones and lacks some. The sample carries 2 million to 2.5 million clones, 90% to 97% recorded once. Whole-study results and caveats: Sorted-subset sequencing was shown by rarefaction to be incomplete despite large depth. Compared with memory subsets, naive subsets generally had larger estimated richness.

Germline assignment: CDR1 MNHEY and CDR2 SMNVEV (reference sequence). This CDR3 is 14 amino acids long. V usage is TRBV27 and J usage is TRBJ1-1, with 7 positions matching TRBD1. Sequencing was carried out using naive CD4+ T cells sorted from blood. Subset denoted: CD45RA+ positively selected. The TCR was taken from a man aged 18-30 years in good health. The CDR3 here is CASRALTGNPEAFF. In nucleotides, the CDR3 is TGTGCCAGCAGGGCTTTGACAGGGAACCCTGAAGCTTTCTTT.